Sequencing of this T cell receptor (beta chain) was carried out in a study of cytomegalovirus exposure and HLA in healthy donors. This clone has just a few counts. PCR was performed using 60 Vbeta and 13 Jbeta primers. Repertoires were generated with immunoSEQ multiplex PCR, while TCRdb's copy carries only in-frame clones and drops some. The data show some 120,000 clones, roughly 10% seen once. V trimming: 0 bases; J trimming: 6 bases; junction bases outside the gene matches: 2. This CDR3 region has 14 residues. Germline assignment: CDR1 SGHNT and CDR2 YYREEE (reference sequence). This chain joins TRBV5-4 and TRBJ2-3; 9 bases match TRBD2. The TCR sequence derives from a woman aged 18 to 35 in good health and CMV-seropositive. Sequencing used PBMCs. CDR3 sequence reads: CASSLELAGDTQYF. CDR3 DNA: TGTGCCAGCAGCTTGGAACTAGCGGGCGATACGCAGTATTTT.